Shown below are 7 T cell receptor beta chains from a single sample sequenced in a study of T-cell memory formation after mild COVID-19. TCRdb itself ran the 5' RACE reads through MiXCR, one entry per CDR3 protein. The top ten clones hold about 8.6% of a sample with 580,000 or so distinct CDR3 sequences, 15% to 20% of them seen once. Sequenced sample: PBMCs or a T cell subset sorted from them (not recorded which). The source of these receptors is an adult woman who had mild COVID-19 (a few samples of this study predate the infection). Cell type and time point are not known.

This clonotype appeared a few times. The rearrangement joins TRBV4-3 to TRBJ2-5; TRBD1 matches at 7 bases. The CDR3 sequence is 18 residues long. Germline values: CDR1 LGHNA, CDR2 YSLEER. J lost 0 bases, V lost 1 base, and 11 bases had no gene match. CDR3 amino acids: CASSQGLGGISYQETQYF. CDR3 DNA: TGCGCCAGCAGCCAAGGTCTAGGGGGCATTTCGTACCAAGAGACCCAGTACTTC.

The genes are TRBV12-3 or TRBV12-4 and TRBJ2-7; D unresolved. V was shortened by 9 bases and J by 3 bases, with 12 bases between the two germline ends. This CDR3 is built from 12 residues. CDR3 region: CASSRLGYEQYF. Here the CDR3 DNA reads TGTGCCAGTAGCAGACTCGGCTACGAGCAGTACTTC.

This clonotype has more than one count but fewer than ten. The chain links TRBV27 to TRBJ1-6; possible D gene TRBD1, 5 bases. The V end was cut by 0 bases, the J end by 6 bases, with 9 bases between. The CDR3 covers 15 residues. The germline gives CDR1 MNHEY, CDR2 SMNVEV (reference sequence). CDR3 loop: CASSLSGPLNSPLHF. CDR3 bases: TGTGCCAGCAGTTTATCGGGACCGCTTAATTCACCCCTCCACTTT.

This clonotype was seen a few times. V is TRBV6-5 and J is TRBJ1-4, with no clear D. CDR1 and CDR2 (germline): MNHEY, SVGAGI. Trimming stripped 5 bases from V and 7 bases from J, with 5 bases between. The CDR3 is 11 residues long. CDR3 nucleotide sequence: TGTGCCAGCAGTCGAGGTGAAAAACTGTTTTTT. Encoded protein: CASSRGEKLFF.

This clonotype turned up a few times. J is TRBJ2-5 and V is TRBV6-5; no firm D call. Between the trimmed V and J ends, which lost 5 bases and 4 bases, there was a span of 14 bases. The CDR3 is made up of 14 amino acids. Germline V gene sequence: CDR1 MNHEY, CDR2 SVGAGI. The CDR3 region is CASSQSPTPETQYF. The DNA for the CDR3 is TGTGCCAGCAGTCAGTCCCCGACCCCAGAGACCCAGTACTTC.

This clonotype was counted between two and nine times. The chain carries TRBV3-1 and TRBJ1-2, with D unresolved. CDR1 and CDR2 from the germline V gene are LGHDT and YNNKEL (reference sequence). The CDR3 spans 11 residues. The V end was cut by 4 bases, the J end by 7 bases, with 7 bases between. The DNA of the CDR3 is TGTGCCAGCAGCCGGTGGAGTGGCTACACCTTC. Amino acids: CASSRWSGYTF.

This clonotype appeared a few times. V gene TRBV5-6 combines with J gene TRBJ1-6; TRBD1 agrees at 7 bases. This CDR3 has 14 amino acids. The J segment lost 8 bases and the V segment lost 2 bases, leaving 4 bases of the junction unmatched. Germline V gene sequence: CDR1 SGHDT, CDR2 YYEEEE. Here the CDR3 reads CASSFTGVDSPLHF. CDR3 sequence (DNA): TGTGCCAGCAGCTTTACAGGGGTAGATTCACCCCTCCACTTT.